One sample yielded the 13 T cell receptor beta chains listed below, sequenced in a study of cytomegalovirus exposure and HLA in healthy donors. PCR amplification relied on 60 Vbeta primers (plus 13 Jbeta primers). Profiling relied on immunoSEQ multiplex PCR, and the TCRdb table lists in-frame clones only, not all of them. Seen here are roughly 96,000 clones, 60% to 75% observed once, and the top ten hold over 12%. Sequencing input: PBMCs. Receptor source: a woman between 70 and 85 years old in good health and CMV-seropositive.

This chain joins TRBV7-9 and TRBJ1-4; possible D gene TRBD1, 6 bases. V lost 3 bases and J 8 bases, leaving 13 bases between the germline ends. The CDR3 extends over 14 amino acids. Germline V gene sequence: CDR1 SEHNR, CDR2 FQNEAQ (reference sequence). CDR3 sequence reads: CASSFAQGEEKLFF. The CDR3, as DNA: TGTGCCAGCAGCTTTGCACAGGGAGAAGAAAAACTGTTTTTT.

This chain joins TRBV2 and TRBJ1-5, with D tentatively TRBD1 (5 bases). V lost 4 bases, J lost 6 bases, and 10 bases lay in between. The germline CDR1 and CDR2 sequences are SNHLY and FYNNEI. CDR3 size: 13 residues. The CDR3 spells CASSVGHGQPQHF. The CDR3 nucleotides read TGTGCCAGCAGTGTGGGGCACGGTCAGCCCCAGCATTTT.

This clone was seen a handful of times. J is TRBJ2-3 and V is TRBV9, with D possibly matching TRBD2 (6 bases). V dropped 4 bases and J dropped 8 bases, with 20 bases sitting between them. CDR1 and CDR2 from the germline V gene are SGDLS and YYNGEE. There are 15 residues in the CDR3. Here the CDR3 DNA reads TGTGCCAGCAGCCAGAGGGGCACCCAGGAGGGTACGCAGTATTTT. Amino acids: CASSQRGTQEGTQYF.

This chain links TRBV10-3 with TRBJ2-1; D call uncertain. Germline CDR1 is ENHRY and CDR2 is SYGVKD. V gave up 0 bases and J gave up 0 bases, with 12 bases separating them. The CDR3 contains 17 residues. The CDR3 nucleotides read TGTGCCATCAGTGAGTCGGGCCGAAGACGCTCCTACAATGAGCAGTTCTTC. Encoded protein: CAISESGRRRSYNEQFF.

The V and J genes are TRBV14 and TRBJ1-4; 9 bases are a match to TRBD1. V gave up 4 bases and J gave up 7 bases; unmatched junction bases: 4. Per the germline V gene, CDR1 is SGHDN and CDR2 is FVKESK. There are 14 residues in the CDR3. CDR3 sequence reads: CASSLQGAGEKLFF. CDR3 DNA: TGTGCCAGCAGCCTACAGGGGGCAGGTGAAAAACTGTTTTTT.

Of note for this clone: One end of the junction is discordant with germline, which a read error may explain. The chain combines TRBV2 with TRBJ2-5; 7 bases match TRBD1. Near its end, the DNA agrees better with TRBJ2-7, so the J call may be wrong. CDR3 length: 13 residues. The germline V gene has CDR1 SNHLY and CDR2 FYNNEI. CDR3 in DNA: TGTGCCAGTAGTGGACAGGCCACCTACGAGCAGTACTTC. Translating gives CASSGQATYEQYF.

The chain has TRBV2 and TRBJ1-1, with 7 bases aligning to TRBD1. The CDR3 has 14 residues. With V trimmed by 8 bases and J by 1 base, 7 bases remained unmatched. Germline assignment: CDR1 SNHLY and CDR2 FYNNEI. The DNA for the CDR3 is TGTGCCAGCCGGAAGGACAGGCAGAACACTGAAGCTTTCTTT. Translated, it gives CASRKDRQNTEAFF. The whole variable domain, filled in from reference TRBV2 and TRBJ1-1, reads EPEVTQTPSHQVTQMGQEVILRCVPISNHLYFYWYRQILGQKVEFLVSFYNNEISEKSEIFDDQFSVERPDGSNFTLKIRSTKLEDSAMYFCASRKDRQNTEAFFGQGTRLTVV.

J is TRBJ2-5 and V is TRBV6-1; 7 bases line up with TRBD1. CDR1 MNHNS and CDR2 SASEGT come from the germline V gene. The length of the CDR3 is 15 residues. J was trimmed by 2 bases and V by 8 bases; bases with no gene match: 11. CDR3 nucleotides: TGTGCCAGCGATAATGGACAGGCGATGCAAGAGACCCAGTACTTC. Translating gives CASDNGQAMQETQYF.

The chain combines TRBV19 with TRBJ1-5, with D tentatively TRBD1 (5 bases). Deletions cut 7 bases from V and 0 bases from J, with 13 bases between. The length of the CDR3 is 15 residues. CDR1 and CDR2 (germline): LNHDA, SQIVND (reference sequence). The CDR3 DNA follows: TGTGCCAGTATGCGGGGGTATGGTAGCAATCAGCCCCAGCATTTT. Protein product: CASMRGYGSNQPQHF.

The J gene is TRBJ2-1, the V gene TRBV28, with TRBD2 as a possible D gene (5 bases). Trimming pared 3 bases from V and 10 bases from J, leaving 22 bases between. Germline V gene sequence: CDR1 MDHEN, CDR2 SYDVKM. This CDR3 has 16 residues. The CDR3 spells CASSLGSTSGFREQFF. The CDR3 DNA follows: TGTGCCAGCAGTTTGGGGAGTACAAGCGGTTTTCGGGAGCAGTTCTTC.

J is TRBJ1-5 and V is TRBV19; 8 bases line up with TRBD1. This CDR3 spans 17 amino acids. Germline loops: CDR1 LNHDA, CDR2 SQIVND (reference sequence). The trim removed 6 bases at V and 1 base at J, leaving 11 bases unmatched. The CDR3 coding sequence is TGTGCCAGTAGCTCAAGGAGAGGACAGGGAAGCAATCAGCCCCAGCATTTT. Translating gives CASSSRRGQGSNQPQHF.

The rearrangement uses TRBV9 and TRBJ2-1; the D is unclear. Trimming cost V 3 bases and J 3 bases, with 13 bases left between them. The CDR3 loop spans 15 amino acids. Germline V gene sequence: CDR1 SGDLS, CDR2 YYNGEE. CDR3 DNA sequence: TGTGCCAGCAGCGCCACCCGAAGACTCTACAATGAGCAGTTCTTC. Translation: CASSATRRLYNEQFF.

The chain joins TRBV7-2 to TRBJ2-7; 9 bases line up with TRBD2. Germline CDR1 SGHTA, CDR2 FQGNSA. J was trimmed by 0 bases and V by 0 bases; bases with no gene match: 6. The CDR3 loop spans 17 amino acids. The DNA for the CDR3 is TGTGCCAGCAGCTTAGCGAGCGGGGGGACCCTCTCCTACGAGCAGTACTTC. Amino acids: CASSLASGGTLSYEQYF.